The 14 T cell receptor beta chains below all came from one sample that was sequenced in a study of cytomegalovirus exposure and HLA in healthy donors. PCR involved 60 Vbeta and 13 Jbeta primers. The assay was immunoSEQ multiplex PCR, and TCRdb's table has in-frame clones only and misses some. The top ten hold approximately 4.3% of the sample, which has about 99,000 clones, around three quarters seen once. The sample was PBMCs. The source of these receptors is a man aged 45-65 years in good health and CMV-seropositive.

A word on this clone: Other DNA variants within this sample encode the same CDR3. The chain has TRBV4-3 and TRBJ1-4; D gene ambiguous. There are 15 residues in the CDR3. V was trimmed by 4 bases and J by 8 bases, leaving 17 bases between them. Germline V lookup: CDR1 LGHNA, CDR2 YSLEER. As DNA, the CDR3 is TGCGCCAGCAGCCTAGGCCGAGGGCGCGGGGAAAAACTGTTTTTT. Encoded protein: CASSLGRGRGEKLFF.

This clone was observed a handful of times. The CDR3 sequence: CASSPSRQGSYNEQFF. The CDR3 DNA sequence: TGTGCCAGCAGCCCGAGCCGACAGGGCTCCTACAATGAGCAGTTCTTC. This chain connects TRBV5-4 to TRBJ2-1; 7 bases are shared with TRBD1. Germline V gives CDR1 SGHNT, CDR2 YYREEE (reference sequence). This CDR3 comprises 16 residues. After removal of 4 bases from V and 0 bases from J, the junction contained 7 bases not matched to a gene.

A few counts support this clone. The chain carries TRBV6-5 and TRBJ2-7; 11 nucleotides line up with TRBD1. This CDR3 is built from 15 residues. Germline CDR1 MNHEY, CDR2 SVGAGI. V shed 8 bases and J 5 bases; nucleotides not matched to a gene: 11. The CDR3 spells CASRLGTGGIHEQYF. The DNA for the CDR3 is TGTGCCAGCCGATTGGGGACAGGGGGAATCCACGAGCAGTACTTC.

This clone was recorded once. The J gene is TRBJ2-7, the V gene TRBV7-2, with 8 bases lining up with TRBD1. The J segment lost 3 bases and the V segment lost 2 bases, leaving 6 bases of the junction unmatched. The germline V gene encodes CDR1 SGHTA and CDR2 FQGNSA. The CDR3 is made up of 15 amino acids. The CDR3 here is CASSLSPGTGYEQYF. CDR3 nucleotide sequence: TGTGCCAGCAGCTTATCCCCAGGGACAGGCTACGAGCAGTACTTC.

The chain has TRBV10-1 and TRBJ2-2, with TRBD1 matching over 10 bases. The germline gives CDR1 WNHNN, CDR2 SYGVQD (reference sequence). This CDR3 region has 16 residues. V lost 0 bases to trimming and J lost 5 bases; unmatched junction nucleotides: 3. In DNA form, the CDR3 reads TGCGCCAGCAGTGAGTCGCGGGACAGGGGAACCGGGGAGCTGTTTTTT. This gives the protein CASSESRDRGTGELFF.

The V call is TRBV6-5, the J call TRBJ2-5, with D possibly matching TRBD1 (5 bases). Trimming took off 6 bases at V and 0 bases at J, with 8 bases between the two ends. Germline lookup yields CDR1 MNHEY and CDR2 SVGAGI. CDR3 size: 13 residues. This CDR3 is CASRTAYQETQYF. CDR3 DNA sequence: TGTGCCAGCAGGACAGCGTACCAAGAGACCCAGTACTTC.

For the CDR3, the DNA is TGTGCCAGCAGCCAATTTAGCGGGAGAGGCGACACAGATACGCAGTATTTT. Translated, it gives CASSQFSGRGDTDTQYF. The V call is TRBV14, the J call TRBJ2-3; 9 positions match TRBD2. J lost 2 bases, V lost 2 bases, and 8 bases had no gene match. The CDR3 runs 17 residues. Germline CDR1 reads SGHDN; CDR2 reads FVKESK. The full variable domain, rest sourced from reference TRBV14 and TRBJ2-3, is EAGVTQFPSHSVIEKGQTVTLRCDPISGHDNLYWYRRVMGKEIKFLLHFVKESKQDESGMPNNRFLAERTGGTYSTLKVQPAELEDSGVYFCASSQFSGRGDTDTQYFGPGTRLTVL.

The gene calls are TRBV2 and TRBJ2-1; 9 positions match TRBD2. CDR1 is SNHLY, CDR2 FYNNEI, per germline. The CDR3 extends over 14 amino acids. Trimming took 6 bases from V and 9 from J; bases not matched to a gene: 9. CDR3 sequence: CASRLAAGGTEQFF. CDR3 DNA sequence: TGTGCCAGCAGGTTGGCAGCGGGAGGTACTGAGCAGTTCTTC.

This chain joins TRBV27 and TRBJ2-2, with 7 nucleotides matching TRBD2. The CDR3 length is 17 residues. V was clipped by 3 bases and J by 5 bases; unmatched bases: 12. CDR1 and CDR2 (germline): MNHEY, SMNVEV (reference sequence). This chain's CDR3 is CASSFWLAEELTGELFF. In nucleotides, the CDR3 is TGTGCCAGCAGTTTTTGGCTAGCGGAAGAATTAACCGGGGAGCTGTTTTTT.

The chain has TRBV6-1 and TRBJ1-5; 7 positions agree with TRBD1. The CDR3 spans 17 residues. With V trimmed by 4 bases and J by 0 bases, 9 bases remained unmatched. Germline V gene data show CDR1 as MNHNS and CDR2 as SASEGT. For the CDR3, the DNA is TGTGCCAGCAGTGGCAGTGCAGGGGGGCTTAGCAATCAGCCCCAGCATTTT. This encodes CASSGSAGGLSNQPQHF.

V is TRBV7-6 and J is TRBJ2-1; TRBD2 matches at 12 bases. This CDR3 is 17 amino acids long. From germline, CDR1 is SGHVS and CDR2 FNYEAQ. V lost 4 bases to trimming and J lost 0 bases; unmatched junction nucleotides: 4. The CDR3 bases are TGTGCCAGCAGCTCCCGGACTAGCGGGAACTCCTACAATGAGCAGTTCTTC. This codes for CASSSRTSGNSYNEQFF. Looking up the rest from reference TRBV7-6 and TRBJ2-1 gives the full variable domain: GAGVSQSPRYKVTKRGQDVALRCDPISGHVSLYWYRQALGQGPEFLTYFNYEAQQDKSGLPNDRFSAERPEGSISTLTIQRTEQRDSAMYRCASSSRTSGNSYNEQFFGPGTRLTVL.

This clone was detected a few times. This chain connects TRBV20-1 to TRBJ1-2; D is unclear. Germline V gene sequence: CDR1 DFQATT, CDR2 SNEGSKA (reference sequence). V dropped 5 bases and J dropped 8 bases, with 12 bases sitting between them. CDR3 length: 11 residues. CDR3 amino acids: CSALTRGGYTF. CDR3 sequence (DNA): TGCAGTGCTCTCACGCGGGGAGGCTACACCTTC.

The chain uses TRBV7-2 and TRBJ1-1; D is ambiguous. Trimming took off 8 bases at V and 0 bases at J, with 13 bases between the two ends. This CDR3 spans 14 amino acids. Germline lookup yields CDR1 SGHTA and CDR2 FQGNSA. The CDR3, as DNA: TGTGCCAGCCACCCGGGGATCATGAACACTGAAGCTTTCTTT. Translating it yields CASHPGIMNTEAFF.

CDR3 coding DNA: TGTGCCAGCAGTTTAATAGGGGAATACGAGCAGTACTTC. Its protein is CASSLIGEYEQYF. The genes are TRBV27 and TRBJ2-7; possible D gene TRBD1, 5 bases. V was trimmed by 2 bases and J by 4 bases, leaving 9 bases between them. The CDR3 spans 13 residues. CDR1 and CDR2 (germline): MNHEY, SMNVEV (reference sequence).